These 9 T cell receptor beta chains came from one sample sequenced in a study of OX40 agonist ivuxolimab in advanced cancers. Measured with immunoSEQ multiplex PCR; TCRdb has only the in-frame clones, and not every one. Among approximately 98,000 clones listed, 75% to 95% were seen once. The source material was CD4+ or CD8+ T cells sorted from blood, sampled in a trial of the OX40 agonist ivuxolimab. The source of these receptors is an adult with an advanced solid tumor such as melanoma, head and neck, liver or kidney cancer.

The rearrangement links TRBV6-5 to TRBJ1-3, with D hard to call. The V gene lost 8 bases and the J gene lost 0 bases, with 5 bases spanning the gap. Germline V gene data show CDR1 as MNHEY and CDR2 as SVGAGI. This CDR3 is built from 12 residues. CDR3 DNA: TGTGCCAGCGGAGTCTCTGGAAACACCATATATTTT. This encodes CASGVSGNTIYF.

This clone was recorded once. CDR3 in amino acids: CASSFWTVNTEAFF. The DNA of the CDR3 is TGTGCCAGCAGCTTCTGGACGGTGAACACTGAAGCTTTCTTT. V gene TRBV5-6 combines with J gene TRBJ1-1; D ambiguous. Germline CDR1 and CDR2: SGHDT and YYEEEE. The CDR3 length is 14 residues. V was clipped by 2 bases and J by 0 bases, with 8 bases between them.

The chain recombines TRBV9 with TRBJ2-7; D unclear. V lost 0 bases and J 1 base, leaving 11 bases between the germline ends. Germline values: CDR1 SGDLS, CDR2 YYNGEE. The CDR3 extends over 15 amino acids. Written as DNA, the CDR3 is TGTGCCAGCAGCGTAGACTTAGGCTCTTCCTACGAGCAGTACTTC. Protein product: CASSVDLGSSYEQYF.

This clone was counted a single time. The chain is built from TRBV11-2 and TRBJ2-3; no reliable D call. The CDR3 is 15 amino acids. The ends were cut back, 1 base at V and 2 bases at J, with 10 bases in the middle. CDR1 and CDR2 from the germline V gene are SGHAT and FQNNGV. CDR3 loop: CASSLAVLSTDTQYF. The CDR3 DNA reads TGTGCCAGCAGCTTAGCGGTACTTTCCACAGATACGCAGTATTTT. The complete variable domain, with remaining parts taken from reference TRBV11-2 and TRBJ2-3, reads EAGVAQSPRYKIIEKRQSVAFWCNPISGHATLYWYQQILGQGPKLLIQFQNNGVVDDSQLPKDRFSAERLKGVDSTLKIQPAKLEDSAVYLCASSLAVLSTDTQYFGPGTRLTVL.

This CDR3 is CASSLRGQGGGNEQFF. The CDR3 DNA reads TGTGCCAGCAGCTTGCGCGGGCAGGGAGGTGGAAATGAGCAGTTCTTC. The chain has TRBV7-9 and TRBJ2-1, with D maybe TRBD2 (6 bases). The CDR3 is 16 residues long. Between the trimmed V and J ends, which lost 3 bases and 7 bases, there was a span of 19 bases. From germline, CDR1 is SEHNR and CDR2 FQNEAQ (reference sequence).

The DNA of the CDR3 is TGCGCCAGCAGGAGGACTAGCGGGAGAGCAGATACGCAGTATTTT. Translated, it gives CASRRTSGRADTQYF. V is TRBV10-1 and J is TRBJ2-3; TRBD2 aligns across 13 bases. CDR1 and CDR2 from the germline V gene are WNHNN and SYGVQD (reference sequence). The length of the CDR3 is 15 residues. V shed 6 bases and J 4 bases; nucleotides not matched to a gene: 4.

The chain carries TRBV19 and TRBJ1-1; the D gene is possibly TRBD1 (5 bases). Germline CDR1 is LNHDA and CDR2 is SQIVND (reference sequence). CDR3 length equals 14 residues. V gave up 9 bases and J gave up 0 bases, with 14 bases separating them. The CDR3 DNA follows: TGTGCCAGCTCCCAGGGCAACATGAACACTGAAGCTTTCTTT. Amino acid sequence: CASSQGNMNTEAFF.

This clone came up once. The chain couples TRBV10-3 to TRBJ1-1; D may be TRBD1 (6 bases). Germline CDR1 ENHRY, CDR2 SYGVKD. This CDR3 contains 12 residues. The V gene lost 8 bases and the J gene lost 8 bases, with 15 bases spanning the gap. CDR3 amino acids: CAIGGIGTEAFF. In DNA, the CDR3 is TGTGCCATCGGGGGAATCGGGACAGAAGCTTTCTTT.

The V gene is TRBV6-5, the J gene TRBJ1-2, with 7 bases aligning to TRBD1. The CDR3 loop spans 14 amino acids. V shed 6 bases, J shed 6 bases, and the junction held 10 bases outside the gene matches. CDR1 and CDR2 from the germline V gene are MNHEY and SVGAGI. CDR3: CASRLDRFMNGYTF. CDR3 sequence (DNA): TGTGCCAGCAGGCTGGACAGGTTTATGAATGGCTACACCTTC.